Listed below are T cell receptor beta chains from one sample, sequenced in a study of blood T cells in healthy people across ages. TCRdb independently ran MiXCR on the 5' RACE reads; one entry per CDR3 protein. The table records roughly 1,000,000 distinct CDR3 sequences, approximately 26% of them present only once. These sequences were also reported in another study, on T cells of mothers and their children.

Specimen: blood. Receptors were obtained from a girl under 10 years old in good health. Both conserved end residues are part of each CDR3. The order of the fields is CDR3 DNA, CDR3 protein, clone size, J gene, V gene, D gene. A D gene is named only where the DNA matches it firmly. Size is omitted from some rows. Given values are once, few, many or a class for expanded clones.

CDR3 DNA: TGTGCCAGCAGACTCGACAGCAATTTACTCTACGAGCAGTACTTC
CDR3 protein: CASRLDSNLLYEQYF
clone size: few
J gene: TRBJ2-7
V gene: TRBV7-9
D gene: .

CDR3 DNA: TGTGCCAGCAGTTTGGATCCAGCGGGAGAGAAATGGGATGAGCAGTTCTTC
CDR3 protein: CASSLDPAGEKWDEQFF
clone size: few
J gene: TRBJ2-1
V gene: TRBV27
D gene: TRBD2

CDR3 DNA: TGTGCCAGCAGCCAAGAGGGGGCCGACTATGGCTACACCTTC
CDR3 protein: CASSQEGADYGYTF
clone size: .
J gene: TRBJ1-2
V gene: TRBV14
D gene: .

CDR3 DNA: TGTGCCAGCAGCTTTAGTTCCGAGACAGGGTACGACTATGGCTACACCTTC
CDR3 protein: CASSFSSETGYDYGYTF
clone size: .
J gene: TRBJ1-2
V gene: TRBV7-9
D gene: TRBD1

CDR3 DNA: TGTGCCAGCAGTTACGCGGGAGGGAGCGTGAACACTGAAGCTTTCTTT
CDR3 protein: CASSYAGGSVNTEAFF
clone size: .
J gene: TRBJ1-1
V gene: TRBV6-5
D gene: .

CDR3 DNA: TGTGCCAGCAGTCGAGGGATTACCCCCTACGAGCAGTACTTC
CDR3 protein: CASSRGITPYEQYF
clone size: .
J gene: TRBJ2-7
V gene: TRBV27
D gene: .

CDR3 DNA: TGTGCCAGCAGCTTTACCTACAGGGAGGAGCAGTTCTTC
CDR3 protein: CASSFTYREEQFF
clone size: .
J gene: TRBJ2-1
V gene: TRBV7-9
D gene: .

CDR3 DNA: TGTGCCAGCAGTGATCCGGGACTGGGAAAAGAGACCCAGTACTTC
CDR3 protein: CASSDPGLGKETQYF
clone size: .
J gene: TRBJ2-5
V gene: TRBV25-1
D gene: .

CDR3 DNA: TGTGCCAGCAGCTTCCTTCCGGCGGAGGGGGAGACCCAGTGCTTC
CDR3 protein: CASSFLPAEGETQCF
clone size: .
J gene: TRBJ2-5
V gene: TRBV7-9
D gene: .

CDR3 DNA: TGTGCCAGCAGCCTTGGATGGTATCAACAGGGGGCTAAGGAAAAACTGTTTTTT
CDR3 protein: CASSLGWYQQGAKEKLFF
clone size: few
J gene: TRBJ1-4
V gene: TRBV2
D gene: TRBD1

CDR3 DNA: TGCGGTGCTGAGACCGGGACACCAAAAAACATTCAGTACTTC
CDR3 protein: CGAETGTPKNIQYF
clone size: few
J gene: TRBJ2-4
V gene: TRBV20-1
D gene: .

CDR3 DNA: TGTGCCAGCAGGGCCCTGGAGCGGGGAATCTACGAGCAGTACTTC
CDR3 protein: CASRALERGIYEQYF
clone size: .
J gene: TRBJ2-7
V gene: TRBV27
D gene: TRBD2

CDR3 DNA: TGCAGTGCTGAAAATCCTAGCGGGGGCAATGAGCAGTTCTTC
CDR3 protein: CSAENPSGGNEQFF
clone size: few
J gene: TRBJ2-1
V gene: TRBV20-1
D gene: TRBD2

CDR3 DNA: TGTGCCAGCAGTCTCATGGGGACCCAGTACTTC
CDR3 protein: CASSLMGTQYF
clone size: .
J gene: TRBJ2-5
V gene: TRBV25-1
D gene: .

CDR3 DNA: TGTGCCAGCAGCCTCCGACTAGCGGGAGAGAGTGAGCAGTTCTTC
CDR3 protein: CASSLRLAGESEQFF
clone size: .
J gene: TRBJ2-1
V gene: TRBV7-3
D gene: TRBD2

CDR3 DNA: TGTGCCAGCAGCACGACAGGGCCCGTCGGTACCGGGGAGCTGTTTTTT
CDR3 protein: CASSTTGPVGTGELFF
clone size: .
J gene: TRBJ2-2
V gene: TRBV7-2
D gene: TRBD1

CDR3 DNA: TGTGCCAGCAGCCAAGTTGACATCTCCTACGAGCAGTACTTC
CDR3 protein: CASSQVDISYEQYF
clone size: .
J gene: TRBJ2-7
V gene: TRBV4-2
D gene: .

CDR3 DNA: TGCGCCAGCAGCTTTGGCGGTTCAGTAGGTCGGGGCAATGAGCAGTTCTTC
CDR3 protein: CASSFGGSVGRGNEQFF
clone size: few
J gene: TRBJ2-1
V gene: TRBV5-1
D gene: .

CDR3 DNA: TGCAGCGCGAGCGGGAGGGCAAGGAATGAGCAGTTCTTC
CDR3 protein: CSASGRARNEQFF
clone size: .
J gene: TRBJ2-1
V gene: TRBV29-1
D gene: TRBD2

CDR3 DNA: TGCAGCGTGCGGTCTCGTCCGACAGGGGGCCCAGGCCCCAATGAGCAGTTCTTC
CDR3 protein: CSVRSRPTGGPGPNEQFF
clone size: few
J gene: TRBJ2-1
V gene: TRBV29-1
D gene: TRBD1

CDR3 DNA: TGCAGTGCTAGAGATCTGGTTCCTAGCGGGAGGGTTTACAATGAGCAGTTCTTC
CDR3 protein: CSARDLVPSGRVYNEQFF
clone size: once
J gene: TRBJ2-1
V gene: TRBV20-1
D gene: TRBD2

CDR3 DNA: TGTGCCAGCAGTTTATCAGGGGGGATCGCTTCGGCTAATGAAAAACTGTTTTTT
CDR3 protein: CASSLSGGIASANEKLFF
clone size: .
J gene: TRBJ1-4
V gene: TRBV27
D gene: .

CDR3 DNA: TGTGCCAGCAGCTTACGGTCGGGACCCCCCTACGAGCAGTACTTC
CDR3 protein: CASSLRSGPPYEQYF
clone size: few
J gene: TRBJ2-7
V gene: TRBV7-6
D gene: .

CDR3 DNA: TGCAGCGCCGATGGGACAGGGGACACAGATACGCAGTATTTT
CDR3 protein: CSADGTGDTDTQYF
clone size: .
J gene: TRBJ2-3
V gene: TRBV29-1
D gene: TRBD1

CDR3 DNA: TGTGCCAGCATGAGGCGGGGGGGCTTCGTGAATGAGCAGTTCTTC
CDR3 protein: CASMRRGGFVNEQFF
clone size: .
J gene: TRBJ2-1
V gene: TRBV12-3/TRBV12-4
D gene: TRBD2

CDR3 DNA: TGTGCCAGCAGACCCCCTCGGGGGGATCTGGGAAACACCATATATTTT
CDR3 protein: CASRPPRGDLGNTIYF
clone size: few
J gene: TRBJ1-3
V gene: TRBV28
D gene: .

CDR3 DNA: TGTGCCAGTAGTATAGAAGGTAGCGGGACCAATGAGCAGTTCTTC
CDR3 protein: CASSIEGSGTNEQFF
clone size: .
J gene: TRBJ2-1
V gene: TRBV19
D gene: TRBD2

CDR3 DNA: TGTGCCAGCAGCCGAACAGCAGGGACAGCCTCCTACGAGCAGTACTTC
CDR3 protein: CASSRTAGTASYEQYF
clone size: few
J gene: TRBJ2-7
V gene: TRBV12-3/TRBV12-4
D gene: TRBD1

CDR3 DNA: TGTGCCAGCAGCTGGTGGAGCCACGAGCAGTACTTC
CDR3 protein: CASSWWSHEQYF
clone size: .
J gene: TRBJ2-7
V gene: TRBV11-2
D gene: .

CDR3 DNA: TGCGCCAGCAGCTTCTCCGGGGGCTTCAGCACAGATACGCAGTATTTT
CDR3 protein: CASSFSGGFSTDTQYF
clone size: .
J gene: TRBJ2-3
V gene: TRBV5-1
D gene: .

CDR3 DNA: TGCAGTGCTAGATCAGGAACGGGACTAGCGGGAGGGACGAGGAATGAGCAGTTCTTC
CDR3 protein: CSARSGTGLAGGTRNEQFF
clone size: once
J gene: TRBJ2-1
V gene: TRBV20-1
D gene: TRBD2

CDR3 DNA: TGTGCCAGCAGCGCTTTTACGGCCAATTCACCCCTCCACTTT
CDR3 protein: CASSAFTANSPLHF
clone size: few
J gene: TRBJ1-6
V gene: TRBV9
D gene: .

CDR3 DNA: TGTGCCAGCAGTTTATCGGGGGCGACCTCCTACAATGAGCAGTTCTTC
CDR3 protein: CASSLSGATSYNEQFF
clone size: few
J gene: TRBJ2-1
V gene: TRBV27
D gene: .